What follows are 15 T cell receptor beta chains derived from one specimen sequenced in a study of cytomegalovirus exposure and HLA in healthy donors. Vbeta (60) and Jbeta (13) primers were used in the PCR. Libraries were prepared by immunoSEQ multiplex PCR; TCRdb keeps only in-frame clonotypes and omits some of them. The sample table includes some 82,000 clones. Sequenced input: PBMCs. The receptor set was obtained from a woman under 40 in good health and CMV-seronegative.

The genes are TRBV7-2 and TRBJ2-2; D unclear. CDR3 length: 14 residues. From germline, CDR1 is SGHTA and CDR2 FQGNSA. V dropped 5 bases and J dropped 0 bases, with 7 bases sitting between them. DNA of the CDR3: TGTGCCAGCAGCCACAGTGCGAACACCGGGGAGCTGTTTTTT. The encoded protein is CASSHSANTGELFF.

The chain is built from TRBV18 and TRBJ1-2; a weak D match, TRBD1 (6 bases). V was shortened by 2 bases and J by 0 bases, with 10 bases between the two germline ends. Germline V gives CDR1 KGHSH, CDR2 LQKENI. The CDR3 is made up of 15 amino acids. DNA of the CDR3: TGTGCCAGCTCACCAGGGGACATAGCTAACTATGGCTACACCTTC. It is translated as CASSPGDIANYGYTF.

The chain couples TRBV27 to TRBJ1-6; TRBD1 agrees at 7 bases. J lost 6 bases, V lost 5 bases, and 4 bases had no gene match. This CDR3 contains 14 residues. Germline values: CDR1 MNHEY, CDR2 SMNVEV (reference sequence). This chain's CDR3 is CASSIQGSNSPLHF. CDR3 coding DNA: TGTGCCAGCAGTATACAGGGGTCTAATTCACCCCTCCACTTT.

This sequence joins TRBV4-1 and TRBJ2-1, with no clear D. Trimming shortened V by 1 base and J by 7 bases, and 5 bases separated the two germline ends. The CDR3 has 12 residues. The germline gives CDR1 MGHRA, CDR2 YSYEKL. Here the CDR3 reads CASSQVRNEQFF. The CDR3 nucleotides are TGCGCCAGCAGCCAAGTGAGGAATGAGCAGTTCTTC.

This chain joins TRBV6-4 and TRBJ2-1, with D possibly being TRBD1 (6 bases). This CDR3 contains 14 residues. Germline V gives CDR1 MRHNA, CDR2 SNTAGT. V shed 6 bases and J shed 6 bases, with 15 bases lying between them. Here the CDR3 reads CASSPTGFLNEQFF. DNA of the CDR3: TGTGCCAGCAGCCCGACAGGATTCCTCAATGAGCAGTTCTTC.

V usage is TRBV30 and J usage is TRBJ2-2; D might be TRBD1 (5 bases). Germline values: CDR1 GTSNPN, CDR2 SVGIG (reference sequence). This CDR3 has 16 amino acids. The V gene lost 0 bases and the J gene lost 1 base, with 12 bases spanning the gap. CDR3 sequence (DNA): TGTGCCTGGAGTGTAGGGTGGCAGGGGAACACCGGGGAGCTGTTTTTT. It translates to CAWSVGWQGNTGELFF.

The rearrangement uses TRBV5-6 and TRBJ2-7, with 7 bases matching TRBD1. The J segment lost 5 bases and the V segment lost 4 bases, leaving 6 bases of the junction unmatched. CDR3 size: 13 residues. The V gene's germline CDR1 is SGHDT and CDR2 YYEEEE. The CDR3 bases are TGTGCCAGCAGCCGGGACAGATCAAACGAGCAGTACTTC. This translates into CASSRDRSNEQYF.

The J gene is TRBJ1-1, the V gene TRBV30; D ambiguous. V was shortened by 3 bases and J by 1 base, with 12 bases between the two germline ends. The germline V gene has CDR1 GTSNPN and CDR2 SVGIG (reference sequence). The CDR3 consists of 14 residues. This CDR3 is CAWRDPGKNTEAFF. In DNA, the CDR3 is TGTGCCTGGAGGGACCCGGGAAAGAACACTGAAGCTTTCTTT.

The chain recombines TRBV7-9 with TRBJ2-7; D might be TRBD2 (6 bases). Germline values: CDR1 SEHNR, CDR2 FQNEAQ (reference sequence). The CDR3 is 13 residues long. V lost 7 bases to trimming and J lost 2 bases, with 12 bases between them. CDR3 nucleotide sequence: TGTGCCAGCACCTGGGGCGGGACCTACGAGCAGTACTTC. This translates into CASTWGGTYEQYF.

This chain uses TRBV27 with TRBJ1-1; 10 bases match TRBD1. The CDR3 length is 15 residues. V lost 1 base to trimming and J lost 6 bases; unmatched junction nucleotides: 5. Germline-derived CDR1 and CDR2 are MNHEY and SMNVEV (reference sequence). This CDR3 is CASSLLGQGRPEAFF. Here the CDR3 DNA reads TGTGCCAGCAGTTTATTGGGACAGGGGCGACCTGAAGCTTTCTTT.

V is TRBV11-2 and J is TRBJ2-5, with unresolved D. The DNA end lines up better with TRBJ2-7; the J call may be wrong. Germline V gene sequence: CDR1 SGHAT, CDR2 FQNNGV. This CDR3 has 12 residues. The CDR3 nucleotides are TGTGCCAGCAGCTTTATCGCCTACGAGCAGTACTTC. As protein: CASSFIAYEQYF.

The chain links TRBV18 to TRBJ2-5; D not certain. The CDR3 runs to 12 residues. With 7 bases removed from V and 7 bases from J, the gap between germline ends came to 13 bases. CDR1 and CDR2 (germline): KGHSH, LQKENI. The CDR3 here is CASLARGGTQYF. CDR3 DNA: TGTGCCAGCTTAGCCCGCGGCGGGACCCAGTACTTC.

The chain carries TRBV7-9 and TRBJ1-1; TRBD1 matches at 8 bases. Germline V gives CDR1 SEHNR, CDR2 FQNEAQ (reference sequence). The CDR3 is 16 residues long. Losses at the gene ends were 1 base for V and 5 bases for J; bases not matched to a gene: 9. Here the CDR3 reads CASSLVGRTGRTEAFF. Here the CDR3 DNA reads TGTGCCAGCAGCTTAGTTGGGCGGACAGGGCGAACTGAAGCTTTCTTT.

The genes are TRBV6-1 and TRBJ1-1; D gene unclear. The CDR3 contains 10 residues. The germline V and J ends were trimmed by 9 bases and 10 bases, with 12 bases remaining between them. Germline CDR1 and CDR2: MNHNS and SASEGT. The CDR3 DNA reads as TGTGCCAGTGTTCGTGGTAGAGCTTTCTTT. Its protein product is CASVRGRAFF.

This chain joins TRBV5-4 and TRBJ2-3; D uncertain. Germline values: CDR1 SGHNT, CDR2 YYREEE (reference sequence). V lost 5 bases, J lost 4 bases, and 11 bases lay in between. CDR3 length equals 13 residues. CDR3 sequence (DNA): TGTGCCAGCAGTCCTAGAGGCGCAGATACGCAGTATTTT. Protein: CASSPRGADTQYF. The complete variable domain, with remaining parts taken from reference TRBV5-4 and TRBJ2-3, reads ETGVTQSPTHLIKTRGQQVTLRCSSQSGHNTVSWYQQALGQGPQFIFQYYREEENGRGNFPPRFSGLQFPNYSSELNVNALELDDSALYLCASSPRGADTQYFGPGTRLTVL.